These T cell receptor beta chains were read from a single sample in a study of beta chain features in type 1 diabetes. This table comes from immunoSEQ multiplex PCR, and its TCRdb copy is limited to in-frame clones, with some not included. Of fewer than 350,000 clones listed, 8% are singletons. Sequenced: central memory CD4+ T cells from blood. All receptors come from a woman under 30 in good health. Each CDR3 is given with its conserved first and last residue. The order of the fields is V gene, D gene, J gene, clone size, CDR3 protein, CDR3 DNA. A D gene is named only where the DNA matches it firmly. Clone size is stated in some rows and not others, as once, few, many or a class when expanded.

V gene: TRBV5-4
D gene: TRBD1
J gene: TRBJ1-4
clone size: few
CDR3 protein: CASSLSGGAEEKLFF
CDR3 DNA: TGTGCCAGCAGCTTGTCAGGGGGCGCGGAGGAAAAACTGTTTTTT

V gene: TRBV7-2
D gene: -
J gene: TRBJ2-2
clone size: -
CDR3 protein: CASSLVLNPNRELFF
CDR3 DNA: TGTGCCAGCAGCTTAGTTCTAAACCCTAACCGGGAGCTGTTTTTT

V gene: TRBV6-5
D gene: TRBD1
J gene: TRBJ2-1
clone size: few
CDR3 protein: CASGKDRGQFF
CDR3 DNA: TGTGCCAGCGGAAAGGACAGGGGGCAGTTCTTC

V gene: TRBV5-6
D gene: TRBD1
J gene: TRBJ1-1
clone size: few
CDR3 protein: CASSSGQPNTEAFF
CDR3 DNA: TGTGCCAGCAGCTCGGGACAGCCGAACACTGAAGCTTTCTTT

V gene: TRBV13
D gene: TRBD2
J gene: TRBJ2-1
clone size: many
CDR3 protein: CASSFPAGLAGENEQFF
CDR3 DNA: TGTGCCAGCAGCTTCCCTGCGGGACTAGCGGGAGAGAATGAGCAGTTCTTC

V gene: TRBV5-1
D gene: -
J gene: TRBJ1-5
clone size: many
CDR3 protein: CASSLEGRVNQPQHF
CDR3 DNA: TGCGCCAGCAGCTTGGAGGGCCGGGTTAATCAGCCCCAGCATTTT

V gene: TRBV11-3
D gene: TRBD1
J gene: TRBJ2-3
clone size: -
CDR3 protein: CASSLGTGDTDTQYF
CDR3 DNA: TGTGCCAGCAGCTTAGGGACAGGAGACACAGATACGCAGTATTTT

V gene: TRBV7-9
D gene: TRBD1
J gene: TRBJ1-6
clone size: few
CDR3 protein: CASTFRAGQGNSPLHF
CDR3 DNA: TGTGCCAGCACCTTTAGGGCCGGACAGGGAAATTCACCCCTCCACTTT

V gene: TRBV7-3
D gene: -
J gene: TRBJ1-1
clone size: many
CDR3 protein: CASSSTNRLNTEAFF
CDR3 DNA: TGTGCCAGCAGCTCCACCAACAGACTTAACACTGAAGCTTTCTTT

V gene: TRBV7-2
D gene: -
J gene: TRBJ2-7
clone size: few
CDR3 protein: CASSLSRAGPYEQYF
CDR3 DNA: TGTGCCAGCAGCTTATCGAGAGCCGGTCCCTACGAGCAGTACTTC

V gene: TRBV19
D gene: TRBD1
J gene: TRBJ2-7
clone size: -
CDR3 protein: CASSPLRQGGTYEQYF
CDR3 DNA: TGTGCCAGTAGTCCCCTCCGACAGGGGGGAACCTACGAGCAGTACTTC

V gene: TRBV10-3
D gene: TRBD2
J gene: TRBJ2-1
clone size: -
CDR3 protein: CAIRPDPSGGRGEQFF
CDR3 DNA: TGTGCCATCAGACCCGACCCTAGCGGGGGGCGGGGGGAGCAGTTCTTC

V gene: TRBV7-8
D gene: -
J gene: TRBJ1-4
clone size: -
CDR3 protein: CASSLRDEKLFF
CDR3 DNA: TGTGCCAGCAGCTTAAGGGACGAAAAACTGTTTTTT

V gene: TRBV30
D gene: -
J gene: TRBJ1-2
clone size: -
CDR3 protein: CAWSVRSSAPNNYGYTF
CDR3 DNA: TGTGCCTGGAGTGTTAGATCGTCAGCACCGAACAACTATGGCTACACCTTC

V gene: TRBV4-3
D gene: -
J gene: TRBJ2-4
clone size: many
CDR3 protein: CASSQEPRDIQYF
CDR3 DNA: TGCGCCAGCAGCCAAGAACCTCGGGACATTCAGTACTTC

V gene: TRBV5-1
D gene: TRBD1
J gene: TRBJ2-5
clone size: few
CDR3 protein: CASRQTGNARETQYF
CDR3 DNA: TGCGCCAGCAGACAGACAGGGAACGCGCGGGAGACCCAGTACTTC

V gene: TRBV2
D gene: -
J gene: TRBJ1-5
clone size: -
CDR3 protein: CASSPQGLNQPQHF
CDR3 DNA: TGTGCCAGCAGTCCACAGGGTCTAAATCAGCCCCAGCATTTT

V gene: TRBV7-9
D gene: TRBD2
J gene: TRBJ2-5
clone size: many
CDR3 protein: CASSPGLPSGETQYF
CDR3 DNA: TGTGCCAGCAGCCCGGGACTACCCTCCGGTGAGACCCAGTACTTC

V gene: TRBV14
D gene: -
J gene: TRBJ1-1
clone size: -
CDR3 protein: CASCRGRGTEAFF
CDR3 DNA: TGTGCCAGTTGCCGGGGTCGGGGCACTGAAGCTTTCTTT

V gene: TRBV10-3
D gene: TRBD2
J gene: TRBJ2-3
clone size: -
CDR3 protein: CAISTRLAGGPDTQYF
CDR3 DNA: TGTGCCATCAGCACGAGACTAGCGGGGGGGCCGGATACGCAGTATTTT

V gene: TRBV7-2
D gene: TRBD1
J gene: TRBJ2-7
clone size: -
CDR3 protein: CASSQGSGGTEQYF
CDR3 DNA: TGTGCCAGCAGCCAGGGATCAGGGGGCACGGAGCAGTACTTC

V gene: TRBV4-2
D gene: TRBD2
J gene: TRBJ2-3
clone size: -
CDR3 protein: CASSQVGVAGVPDTQYF
CDR3 DNA: TGTGCCAGCAGCCAAGTGGGTGTAGCGGGAGTCCCAGATACGCAGTATTTT

V gene: TRBV5-4
D gene: -
J gene: TRBJ1-5
clone size: many
CDR3 protein: CASSPMGNSNQPQHF
CDR3 DNA: TGTGCCAGCAGCCCGATGGGGAATAGCAATCAGCCCCAGCATTTT

V gene: TRBV7-9
D gene: -
J gene: TRBJ1-5
clone size: -
CDR3 protein: CASSLRGNQPQHF
CDR3 DNA: TGTGCCAGCAGCTTACGGGGGAATCAGCCCCAGCATTTT

V gene: TRBV28
D gene: TRBD1
J gene: TRBJ1-1
clone size: few
CDR3 protein: CASSPRGQGSAEAFF
CDR3 DNA: TGTGCCAGCAGTCCTAGGGGGCAGGGATCCGCTGAAGCTTTCTTT